This T cell receptor beta chain was recorded in a study of CXCR3-negative and CXCR3-positive naive CD8 T cells. It was by 5' RACE with UMI labels that the TRB cDNA libraries were prepared. TCRdb reprocessed the 5' RACE reads, with one entry per CDR3 protein and no DNA. This listing includes about 92,000 distinct CDR3 sequences. The V gene's germline CDR1 is SEHNR and CDR2 FQNEAQ (reference sequence). CDR3 size: 15 residues. This TCR came from a human donor in good health. Some clones in this sample may be carry-over from other donors' samples. The specimen sequenced was naive CXCR3- CD8+ T cells from blood. Subset specified: CD45RO-CCR7+CD27+CD95- naive CD8+ T cells lacking CXCR3 (TNR3-). The V and J genes are TRBV7-9 and TRBJ2-7; absent DNA, TCRdb's TRBD2 call cannot be checked. CDR3 sequence: CASSRGLAGQDEQYF.